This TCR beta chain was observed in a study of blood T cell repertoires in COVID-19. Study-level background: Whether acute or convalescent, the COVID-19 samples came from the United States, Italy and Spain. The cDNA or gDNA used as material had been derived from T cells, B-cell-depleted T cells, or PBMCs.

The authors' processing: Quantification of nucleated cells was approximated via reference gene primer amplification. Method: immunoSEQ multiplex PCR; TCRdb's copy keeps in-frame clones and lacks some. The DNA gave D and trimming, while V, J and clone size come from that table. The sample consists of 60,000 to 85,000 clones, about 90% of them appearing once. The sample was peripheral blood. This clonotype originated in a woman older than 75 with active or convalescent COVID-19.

CDR3 in DNA: TGTGCCAGCACCCAACCGGGGAACACTGAAGCTTTCTTT. Translating it yields CASTQPGNTEAFF. The chain combines TRBV6-5 with TRBJ1-1; D is ambiguous. The V end was cut by 7 bases, the J end by 1 base, with 10 bases between. This CDR3 contains 13 residues. The germline gives CDR1 MNHEY, CDR2 SVGAGI.